This T cell receptor (beta chain) was documented in a study of blood T cell repertoires in COVID-19. V lost 2 bases and J 1 base, leaving 5 bases between the germline ends. Per the germline V gene, CDR1 is KGHSH and CDR2 is LQKENI. There are 13 residues in the CDR3. Produced via immunoSEQ multiplex PCR; TCRdb's table is partial and in-frame only. The sample has more than 95,000 clones; approximately 82% are singletons. The sequence was collected from a woman aged 45-60 years with acute or convalescent COVID-19. The specimen was peripheral blood. This chain connects TRBV18 to TRBJ2-5, with no clear D. The CDR3 is CASSPTPQETQYF. Written as DNA, the CDR3 is TGTGCCAGCTCACCAACACCCCAAGAGACCCAGTACTTC.